The 16 T cell receptor beta chains reported below all come from one sample, sequenced in a study of post-analysis software for immune sequencing data. Unique molecular identifiers featured in each of the TCR beta cDNA libraries. MiXCR was run by TCRdb on the PCR reads, yielding one entry per CDR3 protein. This sample has 150,000 to 200,000 distinct CDR3 sequences, with under 40% found just once. The sequencing here drew on blood, taken after autologous hematopoietic stem cell transplantation. The source is a girl aged 5 to 17 with multiple sclerosis.

V is TRBV25-1 and J is TRBJ1-2; no firm D call. Germline loops: CDR1 MGHDK, CDR2 SYGVNS. This CDR3 has 13 residues. The V end lost 3 bases, the J end lost 9 bases, and 14 bases lay between the germline ends. CDR3 sequence (DNA): TGTGCCAGCAGTGAGCCCTCCAGAGCACGCTACACCTTC. Residues: CASSEPSRARYTF.

This chain uses TRBV9 with TRBJ2-7; 8 bases fit TRBD1. The CDR3 covers 14 residues. From germline, CDR1 is SGDLS and CDR2 YYNGEE. With 4 bases clipped from V and 4 bases from J, the junction kept 7 bases outside the gene matches. The CDR3 spells CASSSGGGGYEQYF. In DNA, the CDR3 is TGTGCCAGCAGCTCAGGGGGCGGAGGTTACGAGCAGTACTTC.

The V and J genes are TRBV29-1 and TRBJ2-5, with a weak D call TRBD1 (5 bases). V lost 6 bases to trimming and J lost 2 bases, with 10 bases between them. Germline loops: CDR1 SQVTM, CDR2 ANQGSEA. The CDR3 is 12 amino acids. The CDR3 spells CSVRQRQETQYF. CDR3 nucleotides: TGCAGCGTCAGACAGAGACAAGAGACCCAGTACTTC.

This clonotype has just one count. The CDR3 region is CSVDGRLNTEAFF. Written as DNA, the CDR3 is TGCAGCGTTGATGGCCGTTTGAACACTGAAGCTTTCTTT. The V gene is TRBV29-1, the J gene TRBJ1-1; no clear D. The CDR3 runs 13 residues. The ends were cut back, 3 bases at V and 0 bases at J, with 8 bases in the middle. Germline V lookup: CDR1 SQVTM, CDR2 ANQGSEA.

This clonotype has a handful of counts. The chain employs TRBV6-1 and TRBJ1-1, with 9 bases aligning to TRBD1. The CDR3 totals 15 residues. Germline values: CDR1 MNHNS, CDR2 SASEGT. The V and J ends lost 6 bases and 2 bases, in that order; junction bases with no gene match: 7. DNA for the CDR3: TGTGCCAGCAGGCGGGACAGGGCCCCTAACACTGAAGCTTTCTTT. Its protein product is CASRRDRAPNTEAFF.

This clonotype has a handful of counts. This sequence joins TRBV4-1 and TRBJ1-2, with D unresolved. The CDR3 is 12 amino acids. Germline V lookup: CDR1 MGHRA, CDR2 YSYEKL. V was pared by 0 bases and J by 5 bases, with 4 bases between. In nucleotides, the CDR3 is TGCGCCAGCAGCCAAGAGCCTTATGGCTACACCTTC. Encoded protein: CASSQEPYGYTF.

This clonotype was seen only a few times. This chain's CDR3 is CASSYLAGGMYNEQFF. The DNA for the CDR3 is TGTGCCAGCAGTTACCTAGCGGGAGGGATGTACAATGAGCAGTTCTTC. V and J are TRBV6-5 and TRBJ2-1; 12 nucleotides align to TRBD2. Germline trimming cut 2 bases from V and 4 bases from J; bases unmatched to any gene: 3. CDR3 length equals 16 residues. Germline-derived CDR1 and CDR2 are MNHEY and SVGAGI.

This clonotype has ten or more counts. The chain carries TRBV24-1 and TRBJ2-6; D gene ambiguous. The CDR3 totals 14 residues. Trimming stripped 5 bases from V and 3 bases from J, with 7 bases between. The germline V gene has CDR1 KGHDR and CDR2 SFDVKD. The CDR3 loop reads CATSGRDGANVLTF. CDR3 bases: TGTGCCACCAGTGGTAGGGATGGGGCCAACGTCCTGACTTTC.

The chain carries TRBV6-1 and TRBJ1-5; 8 bases agree with TRBD1. Trimming at V came to 7 bases and at J to 3 bases, leaving 5 bases not matched to a gene. Germline V gene sequence: CDR1 MNHNS, CDR2 SASEGT. The CDR3 has 14 amino acids. The CDR3 nucleotides are TGTGCCAGCACTAAGGGACAGGTCAATCAGCCCCAGCATTTT. The encoded protein is CASTKGQVNQPQHF.

A few counts support this clonotype. CDR3 nucleotide sequence: TGTGCCACCAGCGCGGACGCGGGAGGGTACAATGAGCAGTTCTTC. As protein: CATSADAGGYNEQFF. This chain joins TRBV2 and TRBJ2-1; TRBD2 aligns across 9 bases. Unmatched junction bases numbered 11, after V lost 10 bases and J lost 4 bases. CDR1 SNHLY and CDR2 FYNNEI come from the germline V gene. The CDR3 consists of 15 residues.

This clonotype was observed a handful of times. The gene calls are TRBV12-3 or TRBV12-4 and TRBJ1-2; D gene unclear. The CDR3 totals 13 residues. The V gene lost 3 bases and the J gene lost 0 bases, with 5 bases spanning the gap. In DNA, the CDR3 is TGTGCCAGCAGTTTCACAGCTAACTATGGCTACACCTTC. This sequence encodes CASSFTANYGYTF.

This clonotype showed up just once. The chain joins TRBV15 to TRBJ2-7, with D possibly being TRBD2 (6 bases). Trimming shortened V by 0 bases and J by 0 bases, and 9 bases separated the two germline ends. CDR3 length: 15 amino acids. Germline CDR1 and CDR2: LNHNV and YYDKDF (reference sequence). The CDR3 nucleotides read TGTGCCACCAGCAGAGATACTAGCCACTCCTACGAGCAGTACTTC. Its translation is CATSRDTSHSYEQYF.

This clonotype has a handful of counts. The rearrangement links TRBV5-1 to TRBJ2-2; TRBD2 matches at 12 bases. CDR1 is SGHRS and CDR2 is YFSETQ in the germline V gene. The CDR3 has 15 residues. The V segment lost 4 bases and the J segment 8 bases; nucleotides outside the gene matches: 6. CDR3 residues: CASSPPTSGSGELFF. For the CDR3, the DNA is TGCGCCAGCAGCCCCCCGACTAGCGGGAGTGGGGAGCTGTTTTTT.

This clonotype was observed a handful of times. The J gene is TRBJ2-7, the V gene TRBV28; TRBD1 might be the D (7 bases). V was shortened by 1 base and J by 7 bases, with 26 bases between the two germline ends. From germline, CDR1 is MDHEN and CDR2 SYDVKM. The CDR3 is 18 amino acids. In nucleotides, the CDR3 is TGTGCCAGCAGTTTATTTGTCGGGGGACAGCCCCTGGTGCGGGAGCAGTACTTC. This codes for CASSLFVGGQPLVREQYF.

This clonotype was seen ten or more times. The chain couples TRBV7-3 to TRBJ2-2; weak D call: TRBD2 (5 bases). With 3 bases removed from V and 2 bases from J, the gap between germline ends came to 7 bases. Germline CDR1 and CDR2: SGHTA and FQGTGA. CDR3 size: 14 residues. Written as DNA, the CDR3 is TGTGCCAGCAGCTTGAGCGGTAACACCGGGGAGCTGTTTTTT. Encoded protein: CASSLSGNTGELFF.

This clonotype has only a few counts. The chain is built from TRBV29-1 and TRBJ2-1; 8 bases match TRBD2. CDR1 is SQVTM, CDR2 ANQGSEA, per germline. V trimming: 4 bases; J trimming: 7 bases; junction bases outside the gene matches: 6. This CDR3 region has 13 residues. This CDR3 reads CSVGGRMMNEQFF. In DNA, the CDR3 is TGCAGCGTTGGCGGGAGGATGATGAATGAGCAGTTCTTC.